What follows is one T cell receptor (beta chain) and its context. Antigen: not known. The CDR3 contains 14 residues. Trimming shortened V by 1 base and J by 8 bases, and 9 bases separated the two germline ends. Germline CDR1 is MNHNS and CDR2 is SASEGT. Healthy Caucasian individuals from Russia aged roughly 6 to 100 served as donors. Samples each yielded at least 5.5 micrograms of total RNA. This entry comes from a study of blood T cells in healthy people across ages. Findings and caveats of the study: TCR beta diversity per million T cells fell roughly linearly with age. A strong correlation was found between TCR beta diversity and the percentage of naive T cells.

Alongside a J-beta primer mix, a sample-barcoded 5' primer served in a second PCR lasting about 6 to 11 cycles. In TCRdb, the 5' RACE reads were re-called with MiXCR into one record per CDR3 protein. The sample carries hundreds of thousands of distinct CDR3 sequences, approximately 25% recorded once. The data were also submitted as part of a second study, on T cells of mothers and their children.

The sample taken for sequencing was blood. The chain employs TRBV6-1 and TRBJ1-6; D is uncertain. The origin of this receptor is a boy between 10 and 17 years old in good health. CDR3 nucleotide sequence: TGTGCCAGCAGTGAAGGGGCCAGTTATTCACCCCTCCACTTT. As protein: CASSEGASYSPLHF.